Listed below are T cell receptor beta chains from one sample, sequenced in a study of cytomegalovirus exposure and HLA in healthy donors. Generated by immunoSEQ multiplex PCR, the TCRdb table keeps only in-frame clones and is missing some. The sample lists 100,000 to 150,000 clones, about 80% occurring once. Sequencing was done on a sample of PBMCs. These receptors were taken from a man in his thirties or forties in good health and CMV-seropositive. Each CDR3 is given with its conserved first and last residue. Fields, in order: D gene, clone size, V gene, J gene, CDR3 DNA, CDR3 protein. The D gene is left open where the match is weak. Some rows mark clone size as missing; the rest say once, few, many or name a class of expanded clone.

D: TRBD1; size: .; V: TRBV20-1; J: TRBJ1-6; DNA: TGCAGTGCTAAAGACAGGGATCCCCTCCACTTT; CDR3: CSAKDRDPLHF
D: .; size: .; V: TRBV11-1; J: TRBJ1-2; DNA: TGTGCCAGCAGCTCCGAGAACTATGGCTACACCTTC; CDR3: CASSSENYGYTF
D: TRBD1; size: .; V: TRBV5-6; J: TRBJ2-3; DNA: TGTGCCAGCAGCAGACAGGGGTTAGGAAATACGCAGTATTTT; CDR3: CASSRQGLGNTQYF
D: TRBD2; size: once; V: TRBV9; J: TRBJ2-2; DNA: TGTGCCAGCAGCGGAGGACTAGCGGCTATTACCGGGGAGCTGTTTTTT; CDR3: CASSGGLAAITGELFF
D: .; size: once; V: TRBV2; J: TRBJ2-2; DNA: TGTGCCAGCAGTGAACAGGGTACCGGGGAGCTGTTTTTT; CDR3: CASSEQGTGELFF
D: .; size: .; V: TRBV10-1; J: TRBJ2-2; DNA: TGCGCCAGCAGTGTGGCAGGGGAAACCGGGGAGCTGTTTTTT; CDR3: CASSVAGETGELFF
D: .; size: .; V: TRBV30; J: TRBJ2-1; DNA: TGTGCCTGGACGTATATGTTGCCAGTTTACAATGAGCAGTTCTTC; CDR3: CAWTYMLPVYNEQFF
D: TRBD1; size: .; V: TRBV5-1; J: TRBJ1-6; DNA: TGCGCCAGCAGCCCGGGACAGGTGTATTCACCCCTCCACTTT; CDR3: CASSPGQVYSPLHF
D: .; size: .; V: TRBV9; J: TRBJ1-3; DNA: TGTGCCAGCAGCTCGAGACCCACCGGGACACAAGTTGACATCTCTGGAAACACCATATATTTT; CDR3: CASSSRPTGTQVDISGNTIYF
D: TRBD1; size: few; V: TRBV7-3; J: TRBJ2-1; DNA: TGTGCCAGCAGCTTGGGACAGGCCCCATTTGGGGACAATGAGCAGTTCTTC; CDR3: CASSLGQAPFGDNEQFF
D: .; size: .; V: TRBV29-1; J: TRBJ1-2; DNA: TGCAGCGTTGAGGAGGGGCTCGGCTACACCTTC; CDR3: CSVEEGLGYTF
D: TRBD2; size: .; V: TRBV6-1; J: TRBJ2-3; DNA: TGTGCCAGCAGTGGACTAGCGGGGGGGCCAGATACGCAGTATTTT; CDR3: CASSGLAGGPDTQYF
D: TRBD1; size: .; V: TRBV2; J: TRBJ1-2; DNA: TGTGCCATGGGGATGGGACAGGGTAACGCTGGCTACACCTTC; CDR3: CAMGMGQGNAGYTF
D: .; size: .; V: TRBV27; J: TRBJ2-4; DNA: TGTGCCAGCAGCTTACAGGGAGCCAAAAACATTCAGTACTTC; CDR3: CASSLQGAKNIQYF
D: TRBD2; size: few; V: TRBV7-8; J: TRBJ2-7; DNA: TGTGCCAGCAGCCGGGGCGGGGGAAGACCCTACGAGCAGTACTTC; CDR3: CASSRGGGRPYEQYF
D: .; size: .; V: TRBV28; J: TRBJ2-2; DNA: TGTGCCAGCAGTTGGTGGGTACAGACGAACACCGGGGAGCTGTTTTTT; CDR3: CASSWWVQTNTGELFF
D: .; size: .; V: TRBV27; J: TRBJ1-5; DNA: TGTGCCAGCAGACTAGGAAACAATCAGCCCCAGCATTTT; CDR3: CASRLGNNQPQHF
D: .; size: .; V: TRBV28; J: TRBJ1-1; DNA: TGTGCCAGCAGTTTATTTAGGGGCGGGGGTAAAGCTTTCTTT; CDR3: CASSLFRGGGKAFF
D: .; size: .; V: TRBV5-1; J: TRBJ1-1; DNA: TGCGCCAGCAGCCGGCTAGGAGGGACCACTGAAGCTTTCTTT; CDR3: CASSRLGGTTEAFF
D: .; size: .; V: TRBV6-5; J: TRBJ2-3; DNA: TGTGCCAGCAGTCTGACAGGGAGGGATACGCAGTATTTT; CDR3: CASSLTGRDTQYF
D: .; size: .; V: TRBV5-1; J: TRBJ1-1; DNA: TGCGCCAGCAGCCCGCCGGGGAGGGAGTTAACTGAAGCTTTCTTT; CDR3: CASSPPGRELTEAFF
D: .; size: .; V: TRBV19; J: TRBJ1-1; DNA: TGTGCCAGTAGTATTCAGGCCGAAAACACTGAAGCTTTCTTT; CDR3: CASSIQAENTEAFF
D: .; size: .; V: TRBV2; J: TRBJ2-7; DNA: TGTGCCAGCAGCCGGGACTTCACCTACGAGCAGTACTTC; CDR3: CASSRDFTYEQYF
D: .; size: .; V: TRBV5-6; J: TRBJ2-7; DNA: TGTGCCAGCAGCTTGGACGCAGGGACCTACGAGCAGTACTTC; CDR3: CASSLDAGTYEQYF
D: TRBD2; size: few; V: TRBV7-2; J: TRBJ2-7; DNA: TGTGCCAGCAGCTTTAGCGGGGGGGAGGTCTCCTACGAGCAGTACTTC; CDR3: CASSFSGGEVSYEQYF
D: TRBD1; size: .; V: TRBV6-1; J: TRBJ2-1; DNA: TGTGCCAGCAGCTCCGGGACAGGGTATGGTGAGCAGTTCTTC; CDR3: CASSSGTGYGEQFF
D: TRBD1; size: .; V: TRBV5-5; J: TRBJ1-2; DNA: TGTGCCAGCAGCTTATCACAGGGGGGCTATGGCTACACCTTC; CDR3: CASSLSQGGYGYTF
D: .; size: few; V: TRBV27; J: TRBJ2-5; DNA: TGTGCCAGCAGTCCTTCCGACAGCCAAGAGACCCAGTACTTC; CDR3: CASSPSDSQETQYF
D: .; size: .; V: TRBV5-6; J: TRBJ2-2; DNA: TGTGCCAGCATGGTCGCAGGGAAGAACACCGGGGAGCTGTTTTTT; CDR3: CASMVAGKNTGELFF
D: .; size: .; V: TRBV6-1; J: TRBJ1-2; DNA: TGTGCCAGCAGTGTCGGCAGGGTTTTTACCTTC; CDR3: CASSVGRVFTF
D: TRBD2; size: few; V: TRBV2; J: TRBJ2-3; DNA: TGTGCCAGCAGTTGGCGGGGGGCGACCACAGATACGCAGTATTTT; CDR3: CASSWRGATTDTQYF
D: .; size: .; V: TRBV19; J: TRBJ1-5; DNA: TGTGCCAGTAATTCAAGGGCGGGGATAGGTCAGCCCCAGCATTTT; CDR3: CASNSRAGIGQPQHF
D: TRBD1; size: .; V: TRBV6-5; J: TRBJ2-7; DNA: TGTGCCAGCAGTTACTCGGGACAGGGGGCGGGAGAGCAGTACTTC; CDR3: CASSYSGQGAGEQYF
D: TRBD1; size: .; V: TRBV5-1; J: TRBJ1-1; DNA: TGCGCCAGCAGCCATTCCGGGACAGGGGTCACTGAAGCTTTCTTT; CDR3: CASSHSGTGVTEAFF
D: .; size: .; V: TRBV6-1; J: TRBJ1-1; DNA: TGTGCCAGCAGTGCCAGGGGGAACACTGAAGCTTTCTTT; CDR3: CASSARGNTEAFF
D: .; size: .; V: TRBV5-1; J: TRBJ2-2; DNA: TGCGCCAGCAGCTCGGACCCCCGGACTCGTGGGGAGCTGTTTTTT; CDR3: CASSSDPRTRGELFF
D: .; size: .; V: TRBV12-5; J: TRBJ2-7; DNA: TGTGCTAGTGGTACCGGTCGGCAGGGGGGCTACGAGCAGTACTTC; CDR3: CASGTGRQGGYEQYF
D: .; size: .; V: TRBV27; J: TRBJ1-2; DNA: TGTGCCAGCAGATCTGGGGGGGGCTATGGCTACACCTTC; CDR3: CASRSGGGYGYTF
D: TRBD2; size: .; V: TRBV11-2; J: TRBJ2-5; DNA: TGTGCCAGCAGCCGGGGACTAGCGAGGGAGACCCAGTACTTC; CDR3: CASSRGLARETQYF
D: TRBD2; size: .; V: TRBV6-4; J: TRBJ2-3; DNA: TGTGCCAGCAGTGACGGGACTAGCGCAGATACGCAGTATTTT; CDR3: CASSDGTSADTQYF
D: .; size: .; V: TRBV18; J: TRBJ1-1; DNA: TGTGCCAGCTCACCGAAATTCGACAGGAAAGCTTTCTTT; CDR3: CASSPKFDRKAFF
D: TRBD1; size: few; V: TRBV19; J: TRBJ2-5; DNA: TGTGCCAGTAGTTCAGGGACAGGGCTGCAGGAGACCCAGTACTTC; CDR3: CASSSGTGLQETQYF